Below are 26 T cell receptor beta chains sequenced from a single sample in a study of identical twins. TCRdb re-derived calls from the 5' RACE reads in MiXCR, one entry per CDR3 protein. The data show roughly 690,000 distinct CDR3 sequences, approximately 6.1% seen once. Sequencing was performed on naive T cells sorted from blood. The receptors come from a man aged 18 to 35 in good health.

This clonotype was seen more than once but under ten times. The gene calls are TRBV7-8 and TRBJ2-7; D is undetermined. Trimming shortened V by 5 bases and J by 1 base, and 21 bases separated the two germline ends. The CDR3 runs to 17 residues. Germline V gene lookup returns CDR1 SGHVS and CDR2 FQNEAQ. CDR3 protein: CASSDPSEGGMSYEQYF. The CDR3 DNA follows: TGTGCCAGCAGCGACCCCTCCGAAGGCGGTATGTCCTACGAGCAGTACTTC.

The chain recombines TRBV5-6 with TRBJ1-2; D remains unclear. This CDR3 region has 13 residues. CDR1 and CDR2 from the germline V gene are SGHDT and YYEEEE. V was clipped by 1 base and J by 6 bases, with 10 bases between them. The CDR3 is CASSLSPRDGYTF. For the CDR3, the DNA is TGTGCCAGCAGCTTGAGTCCGCGGGATGGCTACACCTTC. The full variable domain, its missing parts supplied by reference TRBV5-6 and TRBJ1-2, is DAGVTQSPTHLIKTRGQQVTLRCSPKSGHDTVSWYQQALGQGPQFIFQYYEEEERQRGNFPDRFSGHQFPNYSSELNVNALLLGDSALYLCASSLSPRDGYTFGSGTRLTVV.

J is TRBJ1-5 and V is TRBV19, with TRBD1 matching over 9 bases. V was clipped by 5 bases and J by 7 bases; unmatched bases: 6. Germline lookup yields CDR1 LNHDA and CDR2 SQIVND (reference sequence). The CDR3 consists of 14 residues. The CDR3 sequence: CASSGGQGKQPQHF. Here the CDR3 DNA reads TGTGCCAGTAGTGGGGGACAGGGAAAACAGCCCCAGCATTTT.

This clonotype has a count of ten or more. V gene TRBV4-2 combines with J gene TRBJ2-3; D is unresolved. Trimming removed 4 bases from V and 2 bases from J, with 13 bases in between. The CDR3 has 15 amino acids. CDR1 is LGHNA, CDR2 YNFKEQ, per germline. As DNA, the CDR3 is TGTGCCAGCAGCCCTACTCGAAGTGCCACAGATACGCAGTATTTT. This gives the protein CASSPTRSATDTQYF.

This clonotype was recorded a few times. The CDR3 region has the DNA TGCGCCAGCAGCTCGGGACAGGGGTCGGACAATTCACCCCTCCACTTT. It specifies CASSSGQGSDNSPLHF. V and J are TRBV5-1 and TRBJ1-6; 10 bases fit TRBD1. With V trimmed by 3 bases and J by 7 bases, 7 bases remained unmatched. CDR3 length equals 16 residues. CDR1 is SGHRS and CDR2 is YFSETQ in the germline V gene.

V and J are TRBV11-2 and TRBJ1-1, with TRBD1 matching 7 bases. Germline loops: CDR1 SGHAT, CDR2 FQNNGV. The CDR3 is made up of 14 amino acids. J gave up 7 bases and V 4 bases, and 9 bases lay outside the gene matches. The CDR3 loop is CASSSIQGFGEAFF. CDR3 nucleotide sequence: TGTGCCAGCAGCTCGATACAGGGGTTTGGTGAAGCTTTCTTT.

The CDR3 DNA is TGCAGTGCCAACACCGGGACTAGCGCCTACGAGCAGTACTTC. Protein sequence: CSANTGTSAYEQYF. J is TRBJ2-7 and V is TRBV20-1; 10 bases match TRBD2. Per germline, CDR1 DFQATT and CDR2 SNEGSKA (reference sequence). The CDR3 loop spans 14 amino acids. The J segment lost 2 bases and the V segment lost 6 bases, leaving 7 bases of the junction unmatched.

The chain uses TRBV6-2 or TRBV6-3 and TRBJ2-1; D call uncertain. The CDR3 loop spans 11 amino acids. V lost 2 bases and J lost 13, with 9 bases in between. Germline V gene sequence: CDR1 MNHEY, CDR2 SVGEGT. For the CDR3, the DNA is TGTGCCAGCAGTTACCCGAGTGACCAGTTCTTC. This gives the protein CASSYPSDQFF.

The chain couples TRBV4-2 to TRBJ2-3, with no clear D. V lost 1 base, J lost 4 bases, and 12 bases lay in between. In germline, CDR1 is LGHNA, CDR2 YNFKEQ. This CDR3 spans 15 amino acids. The CDR3 sequence is CASSQALKIADTQYF. The CDR3 DNA is TGTGCCAGCAGCCAAGCCCTCAAGATTGCAGATACGCAGTATTTT.

This clonotype showed up many times. The gene calls are TRBV12-3 or TRBV12-4 and TRBJ1-4; possible D gene TRBD1, 6 bases. Trimming removed 5 bases from V and 3 bases from J, with 13 bases in between. CDR3 length: 15 amino acids. CDR3 residues: CASSLGWGPNEKLFF. The DNA of the CDR3 is TGTGCCAGCAGTCTGGGGTGGGGGCCTAATGAAAAACTGTTTTTT.

This clonotype was recorded at least ten times. The rearrangement joins TRBV29-1 to TRBJ2-6, with D perhaps matching TRBD1 (5 bases). Germline values: CDR1 SQVTM, CDR2 ANQGSEA. The CDR3 extends over 14 amino acids. Trimming cost V 1 base and J 2 bases, with 6 bases left between them. The CDR3 loop is CSVEGGAGANVLTF. The CDR3 coding sequence is TGCAGCGTTGAAGGGGGCGCTGGGGCCAACGTCCTGACTTTC.

This clonotype was seen repeatedly, ten times or more. The chain recombines TRBV7-2 with TRBJ2-2, with a tentative D call TRBD1 (5 bases). Trimming took 6 bases from V and 6 from J, leaving 14 bases between them. The germline CDR1 and CDR2 sequences are SGHTA and FQGNSA. CDR3 size: 14 residues. The CDR3 coding sequence is TGTGCCAGCAGGAAGCAGGGTTTCTCCGGGGAGCTGTTTTTT. Translation: CASRKQGFSGELFF.

This clonotype was seen ten or more times. The J gene is TRBJ2-5, the V gene TRBV20-1, with D uncertain. Trimming pared 1 base from V and 5 bases from J, leaving 8 bases between. This CDR3 comprises 12 residues. Looked up from germline, CDR1 is DFQATT and CDR2 is SNEGSKA (reference sequence). As DNA, the CDR3 is TGCAGTGCTAGAGTGGAGTCCGAGACCCAGTACTTC. Translated: CSARVESETQYF.

This clonotype occurred many times. This chain connects TRBV12-3 or TRBV12-4 to TRBJ2-2; D is possibly TRBD2 (6 bases). The V end lost 6 bases, the J end lost 0 bases, and 20 bases lay between the germline ends. This CDR3 contains 18 residues. This CDR3 reads CASSTRLSGNANTGELFF. In DNA, the CDR3 is TGTGCCAGCAGCACGCGCCTTAGCGGCAATGCGAACACCGGGGAGCTGTTTTTT.

This clonotype was found many times. The V and J genes are TRBV29-1 and TRBJ2-2, with 8 bases fitting TRBD2. The CDR3 loop spans 14 amino acids. The V segment lost 5 bases and the J segment 5 bases; nucleotides outside the gene matches: 7. The germline V gene has CDR1 SQVTM and CDR2 ANQGSEA. Here the CDR3 reads CSVPGLERTGELFF. The CDR3 nucleotides are TGCAGCGTTCCGGGACTAGAAAGGACCGGGGAGCTGTTTTTT.

This clonotype was recorded a few times. V is TRBV19 and J is TRBJ1-2, with 10 positions matching TRBD1. This CDR3 contains 18 residues. Germline V lookup: CDR1 LNHDA, CDR2 SQIVND (reference sequence). Germline trimming cut 5 bases from V and 8 bases from J; bases unmatched to any gene: 20. This CDR3 reads CASSPPGTGARLRFGYTF. In nucleotides, the CDR3 is TGTGCCAGTAGTCCACCCGGGACAGGGGCACGCCTGAGGTTCGGCTACACCTTC.

This clonotype was detected ten times or more. The J gene is TRBJ1-2, the V gene TRBV9, with D hard to call. CDR1 and CDR2 (germline): SGDLS, YYNGEE. The CDR3 is made up of 14 amino acids. V lost 0 bases and J lost 4, with 10 bases in between. CDR3 bases: TGTGCCAGCAGCGTAGTAGAAGGAACCTATGGCTACACCTTC. It translates to CASSVVEGTYGYTF.

This clonotype was observed a handful of times. V is TRBV5-5 and J is TRBJ1-1; the D is unclear. V was shortened by 4 bases and J by 6 bases, with 13 bases between the two germline ends. Germline V gene lookup returns CDR1 SGHKS and CDR2 YYEKEE (reference sequence). This CDR3 is 13 amino acids long. The CDR3 coding sequence is TGTGCCAGCAGCCTGACTGCGTACGCTGAAGCTTTCTTT. It yields the protein CASSLTAYAEAFF.

There are many counts of this clonotype. The genes are TRBV20-1 and TRBJ1-1, with TRBD1 matching over 9 bases. This CDR3 has 13 amino acids. CDR1 DFQATT and CDR2 SNEGSKA come from the germline V gene (reference sequence). J was trimmed by 6 bases and V by 6 bases; bases with no gene match: 8. This CDR3 reads CSAPVTGGPEAFF. CDR3 in DNA: TGCAGTGCGCCCGTGACAGGGGGTCCTGAAGCTTTCTTT.

This clonotype was seen ten or more times. The rearrangement links TRBV4-3 to TRBJ2-5; D possibly corresponds to TRBD2 (5 bases). The CDR3 extends over 14 amino acids. Germline loops: CDR1 LGHNA, CDR2 YSLEER. The V gene lost 1 base and the J gene lost 11 bases, with 17 bases spanning the gap. The CDR3 spells CASSQARGGPIQYF. CDR3 DNA: TGCGCCAGCAGCCAAGCACGGGGTGGGCCGATTCAGTACTTC.

This clonotype has a count of ten or more. V usage is TRBV5-1 and J usage is TRBJ2-1, with 9 bases identical to TRBD1. In germline, CDR1 is SGHRS, CDR2 YFSETQ. The V segment lost 2 bases and the J segment 3 bases; nucleotides outside the gene matches: 9. CDR3 length: 17 amino acids. The CDR3 region is CASSLKQGATNYNEQFF. The CDR3 region has the DNA TGCGCCAGCAGCTTAAAACAGGGGGCGACTAACTACAATGAGCAGTTCTTC.

This clonotype was counted only a few times. The V call is TRBV4-1, the J call TRBJ1-1; D call uncertain. CDR3 length: 14 amino acids. The ends were cut back, 0 bases at V and 4 bases at J, with 9 bases in the middle. Germline CDR1 is MGHRA and CDR2 is YSYEKL. The CDR3 region is CASSQDPKPTEAFF. The CDR3 nucleotides read TGCGCCAGCAGCCAAGATCCAAAGCCCACTGAAGCTTTCTTT.

Ten or more counts support this clonotype. The chain uses TRBV7-9 and TRBJ2-2, with 9 bases aligning to TRBD1. CDR1 SEHNR and CDR2 FQNEAQ come from the germline V gene (reference sequence). The V segment lost 6 bases and the J segment 3 bases; nucleotides outside the gene matches: 11. The CDR3 has 17 amino acids. CDR3 in amino acids: CASRSPDGTGHTGELFF. The CDR3 DNA reads TGTGCCAGCAGGTCCCCCGACGGGACAGGGCACACCGGGGAGCTGTTTTTT.

This clonotype occurred a few times. The rearrangement links TRBV28 to TRBJ1-2; D unresolved. The CDR3 length is 14 residues. Germline V gene lookup returns CDR1 MDHEN and CDR2 SYDVKM. V lost 1 base and J 8 bases, leaving 14 bases between the germline ends. This CDR3 reads CASSLSPEPPGYTF. CDR3 sequence (DNA): TGTGCCAGCAGTTTATCCCCGGAGCCTCCGGGCTACACCTTC.

This clonotype was seen ten or more times. The V call is TRBV11-2, the J call TRBJ2-1; 7 positions agree with TRBD2. Germline CDR1 is SGHAT and CDR2 is FQNNGV. This CDR3 has 15 residues. V lost 4 bases, J lost 1 base, and 4 bases stayed unmatched. The CDR3 loop is CASSSRTSSYNEQFF. As DNA, the CDR3 is TGTGCCAGCAGCTCACGGACTAGTTCCTACAATGAGCAGTTCTTC.

This clonotype came up a few times. The rearrangement joins TRBV6-5 to TRBJ2-7; perhaps TRBD2 as D (6 bases). The CDR3 loop spans 14 amino acids. Germline CDR1 is MNHEY and CDR2 is SVGAGI. Trimming stripped 5 bases from V and 3 bases from J, with 14 bases between. DNA for the CDR3: TGTGCCAGCAGTCTACGGGACTTAGACTACGAGCAGTACTTC. Protein product: CASSLRDLDYEQYF.